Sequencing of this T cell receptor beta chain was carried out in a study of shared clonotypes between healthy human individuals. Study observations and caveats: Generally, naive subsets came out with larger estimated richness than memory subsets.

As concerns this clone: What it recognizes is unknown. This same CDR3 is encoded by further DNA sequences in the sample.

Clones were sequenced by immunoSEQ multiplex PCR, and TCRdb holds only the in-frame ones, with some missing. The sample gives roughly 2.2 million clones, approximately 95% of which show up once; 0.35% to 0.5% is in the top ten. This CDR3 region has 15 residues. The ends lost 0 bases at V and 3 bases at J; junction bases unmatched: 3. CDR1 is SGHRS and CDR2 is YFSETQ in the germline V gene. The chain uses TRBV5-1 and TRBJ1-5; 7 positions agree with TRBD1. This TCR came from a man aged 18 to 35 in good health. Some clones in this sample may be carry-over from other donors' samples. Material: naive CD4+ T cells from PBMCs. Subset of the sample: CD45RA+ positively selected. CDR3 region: CASSLGGTANQPQHF. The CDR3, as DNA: TGCGCCAGCAGCTTGGGGGGGACAGCCAATCAGCCCCAGCATTTT.